Listed here is a single T cell receptor (beta chain). This specimen comes from a study of blood T cell repertoires in COVID-19. Germline values: CDR1 SGHVS, CDR2 FNYEAQ. V shed 1 base and J 6 bases; nucleotides not matched to a gene: 7. The CDR3 consists of 17 residues. Data came from immunoSEQ multiplex PCR; TCRdb stores just in-frame clones and leaves some out. The sample carries roughly 670,000 clones, around 89% recorded once. The TCR originated in a young woman with acute or convalescent COVID-19. V and J are TRBV7-6 and TRBJ1-4; 11 positions agree with TRBD1. The sequencing sample was made of peripheral blood. This CDR3 is CASSLGPPGQGDEKLFF. The CDR3 DNA reads TGTGCCAGCAGCTTAGGTCCACCGGGACAGGGGGATGAAAAACTGTTTTTT.